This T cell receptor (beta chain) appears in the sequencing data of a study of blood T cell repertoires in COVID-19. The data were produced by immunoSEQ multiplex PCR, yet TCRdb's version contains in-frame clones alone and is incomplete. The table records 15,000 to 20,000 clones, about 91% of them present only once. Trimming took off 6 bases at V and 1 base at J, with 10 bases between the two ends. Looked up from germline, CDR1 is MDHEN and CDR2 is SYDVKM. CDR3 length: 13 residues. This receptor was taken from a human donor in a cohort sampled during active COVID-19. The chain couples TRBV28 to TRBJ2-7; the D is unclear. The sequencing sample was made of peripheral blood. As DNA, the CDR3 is TGTGCCAGCAGGACTGACGGGTCCTACGAGCAGTACTTC. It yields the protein CASRTDGSYEQYF.